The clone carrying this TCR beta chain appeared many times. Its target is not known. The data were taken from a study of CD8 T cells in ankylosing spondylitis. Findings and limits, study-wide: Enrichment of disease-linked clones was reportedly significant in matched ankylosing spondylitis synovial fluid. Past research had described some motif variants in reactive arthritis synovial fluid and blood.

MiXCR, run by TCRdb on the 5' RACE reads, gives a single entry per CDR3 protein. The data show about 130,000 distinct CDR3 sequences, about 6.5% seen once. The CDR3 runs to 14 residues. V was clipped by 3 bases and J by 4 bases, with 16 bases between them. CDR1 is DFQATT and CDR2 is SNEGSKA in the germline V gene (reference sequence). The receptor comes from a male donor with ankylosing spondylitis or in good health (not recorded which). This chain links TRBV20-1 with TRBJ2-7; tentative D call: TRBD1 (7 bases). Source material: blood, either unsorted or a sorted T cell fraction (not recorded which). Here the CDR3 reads CSASGGTEYYEQYF. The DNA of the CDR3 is TGCAGTGCTAGTGGAGGGACAGAATATTACGAGCAGTACTTC.